The 29 T cell receptor beta chains below all came from one sample that was sequenced in a study of blood T cell repertoires in COVID-19. Clones were sequenced by immunoSEQ multiplex PCR, and TCRdb holds only the in-frame ones, with some missing. Altogether roughly 50,000 clones are present, more than 80% being singletons, with the ten largest covering approximately 6.4%. Sequences were obtained from peripheral blood. The receptors originated from a man between 60 and 70 years old with acute or convalescent COVID-19.

The V call is TRBV9, the J call TRBJ2-3; D is perhaps TRBD1 (6 bases). CDR1 and CDR2 from the germline V gene are SGDLS and YYNGEE. Trimming shortened V by 4 bases and J by 2 bases, and 11 bases separated the two germline ends. This CDR3 has 14 residues. As DNA, the CDR3 is TGTGCCAGCAGCCCGCGGACAGACACAGATACGCAGTATTTT. It codes for CASSPRTDTDTQYF.

The chain has TRBV23-1 and TRBJ2-5; TRBD1 might be the D (7 bases). TRBV23-1 is known as an ORF, though its function is uncertain. Deletions cut 9 bases from V and 2 bases from J, with 25 bases between. The CDR3 runs to 17 residues. The CDR3 nucleotides read TGCGCCAGTCCCCCGGGGGACCCAGGGGGTCTTCAAGAGACCCAGTACTTC. Amino acid sequence: CASPPGDPGGLQETQYF.

This clone occurred once. This chain links TRBV28 with TRBJ1-2; D is uncertain. There are 12 residues in the CDR3. V lost 7 bases, J lost 8 bases, and 14 bases lay in between. Germline-derived CDR1 and CDR2 are MDHEN and SYDVKM. CDR3 DNA: TGTGCCAGCATGACCCGCGGGGAGGGCTACACCTTC. This codes for CASMTRGEGYTF.

The chain uses TRBV5-1 and TRBJ2-1; D is unresolved. In germline, CDR1 is SGHRS, CDR2 YFSETQ. This CDR3 contains 12 residues. V was shortened by 0 bases and J by 12 bases, with 10 bases between the two germline ends. In nucleotides, the CDR3 is TGCGCCAGCAGCTTGGACCAGGATGGGCAGTTCTTC. Protein sequence: CASSLDQDGQFF.

V and J are TRBV27 and TRBJ1-5; D gene unclear. CDR3 length equals 15 residues. The V gene lost 3 bases and the J gene lost 6 bases, with 15 bases spanning the gap. Germline assignment: CDR1 MNHEY and CDR2 SMNVEV (reference sequence). This CDR3 reads CASSLGGRVSQPQHF. CDR3 nucleotides: TGTGCCAGCAGTTTGGGAGGGAGGGTGTCTCAGCCCCAGCATTTT.

V gene TRBV5-1 combines with J gene TRBJ1-1, with 9 bases matching TRBD1. The germline V gene encodes CDR1 SGHRS and CDR2 YFSETQ. The CDR3 has 17 amino acids. Trimming took 0 bases from V and 2 from J; bases not matched to a gene: 8. This CDR3 is CASSLVVGTGYNTEAFF. CDR3 DNA: TGCGCCAGCAGCTTGGTGGTAGGGACAGGGTATAACACTGAAGCTTTCTTT.

The rearrangement links TRBV29-1 to TRBJ2-1, with 12 nucleotides matching TRBD2. With 6 bases clipped from V and 3 bases from J, the junction kept 6 bases outside the gene matches. Per germline, CDR1 SQVTM and CDR2 ANQGSEA. The CDR3 consists of 15 residues. CDR3 coding DNA: TGCAGCGTCTCCAGGACTAGCGGGGTCTACAATGAGCAGTTCTTC. Translating gives CSVSRTSGVYNEQFF.

The chain uses TRBV9 and TRBJ2-1; TRBD1 matches 9 bases. Germline V CDR1 and CDR2: SGDLS, YYNGEE. V shed 4 bases and J 5 bases; nucleotides not matched to a gene: 10. This CDR3 spans 16 amino acids. The CDR3 spells CASSPRTGAVHNEQFF. The CDR3 DNA sequence: TGTGCCAGCAGCCCCCGGACAGGGGCTGTGCACAATGAGCAGTTCTTC.

The genes are TRBV6-5 and TRBJ2-7, with TRBD2 as a possible D gene (5 bases). The CDR3 is 12 amino acids. Trimming removed 7 bases from V and 4 bases from J, with 11 bases in between. Per germline, CDR1 MNHEY and CDR2 SVGAGI. The CDR3 protein is CASTGKWYEQYF. The CDR3 DNA is TGTGCCAGCACGGGGAAGTGGTACGAGCAGTACTTC.

The chain employs TRBV2 and TRBJ2-3; D may be TRBD2 (5 bases). CDR1 is SNHLY and CDR2 is FYNNEI in the germline V gene. The V end lost 3 bases, the J end lost 0 bases, and 10 bases lay between the germline ends. The CDR3 spans 15 residues. The CDR3 sequence: CASSDPGKSTDTQYF. The CDR3 DNA reads TGTGCCAGCAGTGATCCGGGGAAGAGCACAGATACGCAGTATTTT. The full variable domain, completed using reference TRBV2 and TRBJ2-3, is EPEVTQTPSHQVTQMGQEVILRCVPISNHLYFYWYRQILGQKVEFLVSFYNNEISEKSEIFDDQFSVERPDGSNFTLKIRSTKLEDSAMYFCASSDPGKSTDTQYFGPGTRLTVL.

This clone was seen only a few times. The V gene is TRBV28, the J gene TRBJ1-6; 7 bases match TRBD1. Germline trimming cut 6 bases from V and 4 bases from J; bases unmatched to any gene: 9. The CDR3 has 16 amino acids. In germline, CDR1 is MDHEN, CDR2 SYDVKM. CDR3 region: CASRSGTAAYNSPLHF. The CDR3 DNA follows: TGTGCCAGCAGATCAGGGACAGCGGCTTATAATTCACCCCTCCACTTT.

In this sample, this clone turned up many times. V and J are TRBV20-1 and TRBJ2-5, with D possibly matching TRBD2 (6 bases). V shed 3 bases and J shed 7 bases, with 12 bases lying between them. The CDR3 has 12 residues. CDR1 DFQATT and CDR2 SNEGSKA come from the germline V gene (reference sequence). The DNA for the CDR3 is TGCAGTGCTAGTGTAGCGGAGGTGACCCAGTACTTC. Translated: CSASVAEVTQYF.

V is TRBV7-5 and J is TRBJ1-2. TRBV7-5 is deemed a pseudogene. CDR3 length: 13 residues. CDR3 sequence reads: CVRSFLTAGGYTF. In DNA form, the CDR3 reads TGTGTCAGAAGCTTCCTTACAGCGGGTGGCTACACCTTC.

This clone was picked up one time. V and J are TRBV10-3 and TRBJ2-7; D may be TRBD2 (5 bases). Trimming took off 11 bases at V and 1 base at J, with 9 bases between the two ends. The CDR3 extends over 11 amino acids. Germline V CDR1 and CDR2: ENHRY, SYGVKD. The CDR3 reads CAVGMSYEQYF. CDR3 DNA: TGTGCCGTCGGGATGTCCTACGAGCAGTACTTC.

The rearrangement links TRBV28 to TRBJ1-2; 7 nucleotides align to TRBD1. Germline V gene lookup returns CDR1 MDHEN and CDR2 SYDVKM. This CDR3 has 14 amino acids. V was pared by 5 bases and J by 8 bases, with 11 bases of the junction left unmatched. The CDR3 sequence is CASSKHTGVQGYTF. The CDR3 DNA sequence: TGTGCCAGCAGTAAACATACAGGGGTACAGGGCTACACCTTC.

The chain links TRBV2 to TRBJ2-3; maybe TRBD2 (5 bases). Trimming cost V 11 bases and J 4 bases, with 13 bases left between them. This CDR3 has 12 amino acids. Germline lookup yields CDR1 SNHLY and CDR2 FYNNEI. The CDR3 DNA reads TGTGCCGGAGGACGGTCTCCAGATACGCAGTATTTT. Its translation is CAGGRSPDTQYF.

The rearrangement links TRBV6-5 to TRBJ2-5, with 10 nucleotides matching TRBD1. There are 13 residues in the CDR3. Germline trimming cut 7 bases from V and 5 bases from J; bases unmatched to any gene: 4. Germline V lookup: CDR1 MNHEY, CDR2 SVGAGI. Written as DNA, the CDR3 is TGTGCCAGCACCTTGGACAGGGGGGAGACCCAGTACTTC. It specifies CASTLDRGETQYF.

V usage is TRBV19 and J usage is TRBJ2-5; 11 bases match TRBD2. The junction had 11 bases not matched to a gene; V was cut back by 7 bases and J by 7 bases. CDR1 and CDR2 from the germline V gene are LNHDA and SQIVND (reference sequence). CDR3 length: 15 amino acids. CDR3 loop: CASIGTSGSGGTQYF. For the CDR3, the DNA is TGTGCCAGTATCGGGACTAGCGGTTCGGGGGGGACCCAGTACTTC.

The chain recombines TRBV2 with TRBJ1-1; D possibly corresponds to TRBD1 (6 bases). Germline V gene sequence: CDR1 SNHLY, CDR2 FYNNEI. This CDR3 contains 15 residues. Trimming cost V 2 bases and J 5 bases, with 15 bases left between them. DNA of the CDR3: TGTGCCAGCAGTGAACCGGCAGGGAGGGGGACTGAAGCTTTCTTT. It codes for CASSEPAGRGTEAFF.

This chain connects TRBV28 to TRBJ2-3; possible D gene TRBD1, 6 bases. Germline CDR1 reads MDHEN; CDR2 reads SYDVKM. V was cut by 1 base and J by 0 bases, with 11 bases left in between. The CDR3 is 16 residues long. This chain's CDR3 is CASSLYRVPSTDTQYF. The DNA for the CDR3 is TGTGCCAGCAGTTTATACAGGGTTCCTAGCACAGATACGCAGTATTTT.

This clone was recorded only once. V and J are TRBV30 and TRBJ1-3; weak D call: TRBD1 (5 bases). Germline CDR1 and CDR2: GTSNPN and SVGIG (reference sequence). CDR3 length: 14 residues. V gave up 3 bases and J gave up 5 bases, with 14 bases separating them. The CDR3 DNA follows: TGTGCCTGGAGCGACGGACGGGGGAGAAACACCATATATTTT. Residues: CAWSDGRGRNTIYF. The full variable domain, with the rest looked up from reference TRBV30 and TRBJ1-3, is SQTIHQWPATLVQPVGSPLSLECTVEGTSNPNLYWYRQAAGRGLQLLFYSVGIGQISSEVPQNLSASRPQDRQFILSSKKLLLSDSGFYLCAWSDGRGRNTIYFGEGSWLTVV.

The chain carries TRBV5-4 and TRBJ2-1; 7 nucleotides match TRBD2. The junction had 12 bases not matched to a gene; V was cut back by 3 bases and J by 6 bases. Germline loops: CDR1 SGHNT, CDR2 YYREEE (reference sequence). CDR3 length: 16 residues. The chain's CDR3 is CASSSRPRLAFNEQFF. The DNA of the CDR3 is TGTGCCAGCAGCTCGCGCCCCCGACTAGCATTCAATGAGCAGTTCTTC.

V and J are TRBV2 and TRBJ2-3; tentatively, D is TRBD1 (6 bases). CDR1 is SNHLY and CDR2 is FYNNEI in the germline V gene. V was pared by 9 bases and J by 2 bases, with 15 bases between. The CDR3 is 14 residues long. The CDR3: CASNRVISTDTQYF. CDR3 coding DNA: TGTGCCAGTAACAGGGTCATCTCCACAGATACGCAGTATTTT.

The chain carries TRBV5-1 and TRBJ1-1; TRBD1 might be the D (5 bases). CDR1 SGHRS and CDR2 YFSETQ come from the germline V gene. There are 14 residues in the CDR3. V dropped 2 bases and J dropped 2 bases, with 10 bases sitting between them. The CDR3 is CASSFYGANTEAFF. The CDR3, as DNA: TGCGCCAGCAGCTTCTATGGGGCTAACACTGAAGCTTTCTTT.

The chain recombines TRBV24-1 with TRBJ2-2; 8 positions agree with TRBD1. The CDR3 extends over 17 amino acids. The germline V gene encodes CDR1 KGHDR and CDR2 SFDVKD. Losses at the gene ends were 0 bases for V and 5 bases for J; bases not matched to a gene: 7. CDR3 loop: CATSDLVGRGQTGELFF. DNA for the CDR3: TGTGCCACCAGTGATTTGGTCGGCAGGGGGCAAACCGGGGAGCTGTTTTTT.

The chain is built from TRBV5-1 and TRBJ2-1, with D perhaps matching TRBD2 (6 bases). Trimming pared 4 bases from V and 0 bases from J, leaving 11 bases between. In germline, CDR1 is SGHRS, CDR2 YFSETQ. The CDR3 has 15 residues. DNA of the CDR3: TGCGCCAGCAGCAAGGCAGCGGGCTCCTACAATGAGCAGTTCTTC. The encoded protein is CASSKAAGSYNEQFF.

The chain is built from TRBV6-2 or TRBV6-3 and TRBJ2-5; 11 bases line up with TRBD1. This CDR3 contains 15 residues. Looked up from germline, CDR1 is MNHEY and CDR2 is SVGEGT. V shed 5 bases, J shed 5 bases, and the junction held 7 bases outside the gene matches. The chain's CDR3 is CASSPGTGGRETQYF. CDR3 nucleotide sequence: TGTGCCAGCAGTCCCGGGACAGGGGGACGGGAGACCCAGTACTTC.

This clone was seen a few times. The chain links TRBV19 to TRBJ1-3, with unresolved D. Trimming stripped 7 bases from V and 3 bases from J, with 19 bases between. CDR3 length: 16 amino acids. Germline CDR1 LNHDA, CDR2 SQIVND (reference sequence). The CDR3 DNA sequence: TGTGCCAGTAAAAAGGAACGGGTCAACGGTGGAAACACCATATATTTT. This gives the protein CASKKERVNGGNTIYF. Together with reference TRBV19 and TRBJ1-3, the CDR3 gives the full variable domain: DGGITQSPKYLFRKEGQNVTLSCEQNLNHDAMYWYRQDPGQGLRLIYYSQIVNDFQKGDIAEGYSVSREKKESFPLTVTSAQKNPTAFYLCASKKERVNGGNTIYFGEGSWLTVV.

The chain has TRBV19 and TRBJ2-1; 7 bases are a match to TRBD2. This CDR3 has 15 residues. In germline, CDR1 is LNHDA, CDR2 SQIVND (reference sequence). With V trimmed by 5 bases and J by 4 bases, 8 bases remained unmatched. This chain's CDR3 is CASSPPGLRYNEQFF. The CDR3 coding sequence is TGTGCCAGTAGTCCTCCGGGACTACGGTACAATGAGCAGTTCTTC.